The entry below describes one T cell receptor beta chain. This sample stems from a study of blood T cell repertoires in COVID-19. Overall study context: Either two negative PCRs, clearance, or symptom resolution qualified Cohort 3 donors as recovered. Samples of COVID-19 (acute and convalescent) were obtained from the United States, Italy and Spain. T cells, B-cell-depleted T cells, or PBMCs provided the cDNA or gDNA that served as material.

This CDR3 has 15 residues. Germline V gene lookup returns CDR1 KGHSH and CDR2 LQKENI. V was clipped by 3 bases and J by 8 bases; unmatched bases: 2. Residents of about two dozen US areas, aged about 18 to 100 years, made up the participants. The assay was immunoSEQ multiplex PCR, and TCRdb's table has in-frame clones only and misses some. The sample lists some 190,000 clones; about 85% were seen once. The TCR was taken from a woman between 40 and 55 years old in a cohort exposed to, infected with or recovered from COVID-19 (not recorded which). The chain uses TRBV18 and TRBJ2-1, with TRBD2 matching 15 bases. The sample comprised PBMCs or T cells enriched from blood (not recorded which). The CDR3 DNA sequence: TGTGCCAGCTCACCCGGACTAGCGGGAGGGGATGAGCAGTTCTTC. Translation gives CASSPGLAGGDEQFF.